The 4 T cell receptor delta chains in this list originate from one sample, sequenced in a study of γδ T cells in repeated Plasmodium falciparum infection. TCRdb processed the multiplex PCR reads again with the CATT caller. The sample lists 85,000 to 95,000 delta-chain clones, 1.4% to 1.5% occurring once. Gammadelta T cells were flow-sorted from PBMC into Vgamma9/Vdelta2+ and Vdelta2-negative populations for bulk analysis. The sample comprised gamma-delta T cells from blood. These receptors were collected from a pool of human donors (malaria-infected and uninfected, not separated).

This clone was observed a handful of times. This likely came from a read error, as a far larger clone is one base away. Other DNA sequences within the sample encode an identical CDR3. The CDR3 sequence: CALGPKPAFLRRGARTGKLIF. CDR3 nucleotides: TGTGCTCTTGGGCCAAAACCCGCCTTCCTGCGGAGGGGGGCCCGTACTGGAAAACTCATCTTT. The rearrangement joins TRDV1 to TRDJ1, with TRDD2 matching 7 bases. Here the J gene was assigned by germline matching of the DNA, as TCRdb has none. The germline V gene has CDR1 TSWWSYY and CDR2 QGS. The CDR3 has 21 amino acids. V was clipped by 5 bases and J by 8 bases; unmatched bases: 32.

To note about this clone: This may arise from a read error, as a much more abundant clone is one base away. With the J gene uncalled, the V gene is TRDV1; the table's D call TRDD3 went unverified against the DNA. Germline V gene sequence: CDR1 TSWWSYY, CDR2 QGS. The length of the CDR3 is 21 residues. The CDR3 sequence is CALGALPGDTPLTDLTDKLIF. Here the CDR3 DNA reads TGTGCTCTTGGGGCACTCCCGGGGGATACGCCGCTTACGGACCTCACCGATAAGCTCATCTTT.

This clone was counted only a few times. The TCRdb protein, from a much larger clone, departs from this DNA's translation at residue 3, likely by read error; the protein shown derives from the DNA. The V gene is TRDV2, the J gene TRDJ3; 9 nucleotides match TRDD3. No J gene is reported in TCRdb; it was inferred here by comparing the DNA with germline. This CDR3 contains 19 residues. Germline V gives CDR1 GEAIGNYY, CDR2 EKD. The CDR3 loop is CARDRRGYARSWDTRQMFF. The CDR3 nucleotides are TGTGCCCGTGACCGGAGGGGATACGCCCGCTCCTGGGACACCCGACAGATGTTTTTC.

This clone was counted many times. The chain combines TRDV2 with TRDJ1; possible D gene TRDD3, 6 bases. V was trimmed by 0 bases and J by 4 bases, leaving 14 bases between them. Germline-derived CDR1 and CDR2 are GEAIGNYY and EKD. The length of the CDR3 is 15 residues. CDR3: CACDTVGGPNDKLIF. DNA for the CDR3: TGTGCCTGTGACACCGTAGGGGGACCCAACGATAAACTCATCTTT.